A single sample is the source of the 6 T cell receptor beta chains below, sequenced in a study of blood T cell repertoires in COVID-19. Measured with immunoSEQ multiplex PCR; TCRdb has only the in-frame clones, and not every one. The table records 110,000 or so clones, around 89% of them present only once. Material for sequencing was peripheral blood. The receptor source for this set is an older man with active or convalescent COVID-19.

The chain has TRBV5-6 and TRBJ2-5; the D is unclear. V was shortened by 0 bases and J by 1 base, with 7 bases between the two germline ends. This CDR3 spans 14 amino acids. Germline V lookup: CDR1 SGHDT, CDR2 YYEEEE. This CDR3 reads CASSLVASQETQYF. The DNA for the CDR3 is TGTGCCAGCAGCTTGGTCGCTAGCCAAGAGACCCAGTACTTC.

On this clone: The junction departs from germline at one end; a sequencing error may be responsible. The V gene is TRBV28, the J gene TRBJ1-5; 7 bases match TRBD1. This CDR3 contains 16 residues. Germline V gene sequence: CDR1 MDHEN, CDR2 SYDVKM. The CDR3 nucleotides read TGTGCCAGCAGTTTCTCAGACAGGGACTCGAATCGGCCCCAGCATTTT. This sequence encodes CASSFSDRDSNRPQHF.

In this sample, this clone turned up many times. The chain is built from TRBV5-5 and TRBJ1-5; D is unclear. Trimming shortened V by 0 bases and J by 4 bases, and 5 bases separated the two germline ends. The CDR3 has 13 amino acids. CDR1 and CDR2 (germline): SGHKS, YYEKEE (reference sequence). In DNA, the CDR3 is TGTGCCAGCAGCTTGGGGCCTAATCAGCCCCAGCATTTT. It specifies CASSLGPNQPQHF.

The rearrangement links TRBV5-1 to TRBJ2-3, with D maybe TRBD2 (6 bases). Germline CDR1 reads SGHRS; CDR2 reads YFSETQ. V was pared by 3 bases and J by 0 bases, with 11 bases between. This CDR3 spans 15 amino acids. CDR3 region: CASSSGTPSTDTQYF. For the CDR3, the DNA is TGCGCCAGCAGCTCCGGGACTCCTAGCACAGATACGCAGTATTTT.

The chain carries TRBV28 and TRBJ1-5; possibly TRBD1 for D (5 bases). The CDR3 spans 15 residues. V was clipped by 7 bases and J by 2 bases, with 15 bases between them. Germline V gene sequence: CDR1 MDHEN, CDR2 SYDVKM. The DNA for the CDR3 is TGTGCCAGCACCCCAGAGGGACTTGGCAATCAGCCCCAGCATTTT. This translates into CASTPEGLGNQPQHF.

The chain is built from TRBV27 and TRBJ1-6, with D hard to call. CDR1 and CDR2 from the germline V gene are MNHEY and SMNVEV (reference sequence). This CDR3 has 14 amino acids. Trimming removed 5 bases from V and 7 bases from J, with 12 bases in between. This chain's CDR3 is CASSITHNNSPLHF. The CDR3 bases are TGTGCCAGCAGTATTACACACAACAATTCACCCCTCCACTTT.